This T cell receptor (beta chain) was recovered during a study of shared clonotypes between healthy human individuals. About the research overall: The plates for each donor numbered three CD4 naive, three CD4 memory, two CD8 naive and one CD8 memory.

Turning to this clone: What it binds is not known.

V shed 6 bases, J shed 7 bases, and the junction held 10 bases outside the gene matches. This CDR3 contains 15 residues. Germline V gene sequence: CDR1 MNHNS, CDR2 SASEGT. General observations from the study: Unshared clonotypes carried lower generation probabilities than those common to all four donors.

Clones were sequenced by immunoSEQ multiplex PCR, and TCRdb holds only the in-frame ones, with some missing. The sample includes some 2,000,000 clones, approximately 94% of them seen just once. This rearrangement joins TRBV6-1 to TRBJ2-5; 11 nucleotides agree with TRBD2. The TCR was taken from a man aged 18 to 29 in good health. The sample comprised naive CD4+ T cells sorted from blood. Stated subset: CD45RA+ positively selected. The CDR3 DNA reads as TGTGCCAGCAGCGCACTAGCGGGAGAGGGTCTGACCCAGTACTTC. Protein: CASSALAGEGLTQYF.